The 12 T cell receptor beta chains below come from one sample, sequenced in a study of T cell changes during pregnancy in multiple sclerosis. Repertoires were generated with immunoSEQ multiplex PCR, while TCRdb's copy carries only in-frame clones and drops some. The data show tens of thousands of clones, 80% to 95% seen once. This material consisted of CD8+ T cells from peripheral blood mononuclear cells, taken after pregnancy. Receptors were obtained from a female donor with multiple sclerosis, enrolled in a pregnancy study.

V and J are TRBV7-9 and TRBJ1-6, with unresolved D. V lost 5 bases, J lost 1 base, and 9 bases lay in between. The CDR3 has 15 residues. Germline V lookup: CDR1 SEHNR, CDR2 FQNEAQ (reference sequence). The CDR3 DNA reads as TGTGCCAGCAGCCCCCCGGGATCCTATAATTCACCCCTCCACTTT. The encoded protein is CASSPPGSYNSPLHF.

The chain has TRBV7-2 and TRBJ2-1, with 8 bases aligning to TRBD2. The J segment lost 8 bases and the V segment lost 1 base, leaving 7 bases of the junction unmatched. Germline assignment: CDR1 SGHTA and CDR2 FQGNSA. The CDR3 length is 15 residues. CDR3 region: CASSLVSGEFYEQFF. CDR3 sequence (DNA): TGTGCCAGCAGCTTAGTTAGCGGGGAGTTTTATGAGCAGTTCTTC. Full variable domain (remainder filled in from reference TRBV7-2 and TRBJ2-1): GAGVSQSPSNKVTEKGKDVELRCDPISGHTALYWYRQSLGQGLEFLIYFQGNSAPDKSGLPSDRFSAERTGGSVSTLTIQRTQQEDSAVYLCASSLVSGEFYEQFFGPGTRLTVL.

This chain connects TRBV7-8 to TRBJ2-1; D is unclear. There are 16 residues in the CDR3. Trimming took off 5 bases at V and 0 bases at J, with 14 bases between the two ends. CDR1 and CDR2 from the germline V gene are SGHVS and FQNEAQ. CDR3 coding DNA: TGTGCCAGCAGCCCACCCCAGGCAGGCTCCTACAATGAGCAGTTCTTC. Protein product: CASSPPQAGSYNEQFF.

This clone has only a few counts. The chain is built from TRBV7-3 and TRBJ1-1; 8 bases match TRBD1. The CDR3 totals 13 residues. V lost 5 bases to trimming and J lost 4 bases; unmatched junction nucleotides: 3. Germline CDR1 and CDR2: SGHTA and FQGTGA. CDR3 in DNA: TGTGCCAGCAGCCGTGGGACAGGCACTGAAGCTTTCTTT. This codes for CASSRGTGTEAFF.

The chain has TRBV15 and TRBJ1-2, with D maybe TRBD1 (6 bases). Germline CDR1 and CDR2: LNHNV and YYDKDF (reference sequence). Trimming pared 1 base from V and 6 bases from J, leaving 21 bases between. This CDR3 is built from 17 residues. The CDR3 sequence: CATSRAQQGFSSHGYTF. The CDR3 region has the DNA TGTGCCACCAGCAGAGCACAACAGGGTTTTAGTTCCCATGGCTACACCTTC. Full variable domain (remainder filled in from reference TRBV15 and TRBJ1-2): DAMVIQNPRYQVTQFGKPVTLSCSQTLNHNVMYWYQQKSSQAPKLLFHYYDKDFNNEADTPDNFQSRRPNTSFCFLDIRSPGLGDTAMYLCATSRAQQGFSSHGYTFGSGTRLTVV.

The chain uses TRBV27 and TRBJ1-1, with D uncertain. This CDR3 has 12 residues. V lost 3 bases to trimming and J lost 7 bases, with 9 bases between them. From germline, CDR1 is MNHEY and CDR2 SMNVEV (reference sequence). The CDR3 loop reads CASSFLGGEAFF. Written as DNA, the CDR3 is TGTGCCAGCAGTTTTTTGGGAGGTGAAGCTTTCTTT.

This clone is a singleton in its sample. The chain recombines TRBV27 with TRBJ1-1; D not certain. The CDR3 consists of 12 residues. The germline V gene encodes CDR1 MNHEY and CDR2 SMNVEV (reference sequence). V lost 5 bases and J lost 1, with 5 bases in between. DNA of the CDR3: TGTGCCAGCAGTACGGGGAACACTGAAGCTTTCTTT. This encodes CASSTGNTEAFF.

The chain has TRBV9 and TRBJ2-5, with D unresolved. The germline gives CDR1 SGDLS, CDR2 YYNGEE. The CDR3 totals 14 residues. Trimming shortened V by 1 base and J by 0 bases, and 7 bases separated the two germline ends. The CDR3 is CASSVKSNQETQYF. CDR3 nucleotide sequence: TGTGCCAGCAGCGTAAAGAGTAACCAAGAGACCCAGTACTTC. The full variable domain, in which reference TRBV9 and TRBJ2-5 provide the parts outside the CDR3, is DSGVTQTPKHLITATGQRVTLRCSPRSGDLSVYWYQQSLDQGLQFLIQYYNGEERAKGNILERFSAQQFPDLHSELNLSSLELGDSALYFCASSVKSNQETQYFGPGTRLLVL.

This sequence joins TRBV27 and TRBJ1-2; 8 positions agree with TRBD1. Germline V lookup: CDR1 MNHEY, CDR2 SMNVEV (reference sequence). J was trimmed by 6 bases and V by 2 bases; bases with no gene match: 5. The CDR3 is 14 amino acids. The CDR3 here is CASSLNQGADGYTF. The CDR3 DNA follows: TGTGCCAGCAGTTTAAATCAGGGGGCCGATGGCTACACCTTC.

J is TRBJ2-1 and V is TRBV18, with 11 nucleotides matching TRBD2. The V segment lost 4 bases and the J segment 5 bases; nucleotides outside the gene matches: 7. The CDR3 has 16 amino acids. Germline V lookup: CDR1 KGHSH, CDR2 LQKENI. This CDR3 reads CASSLSGTSGHNEQFF. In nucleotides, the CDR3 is TGTGCCAGCTCACTTTCCGGGACTAGCGGCCACAATGAGCAGTTCTTC.

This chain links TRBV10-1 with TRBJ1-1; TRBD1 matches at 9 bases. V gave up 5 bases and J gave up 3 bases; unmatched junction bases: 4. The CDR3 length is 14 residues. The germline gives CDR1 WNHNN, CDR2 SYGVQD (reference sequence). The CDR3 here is CASSSQGAYTEAFF. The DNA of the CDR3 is TGCGCCAGCAGTTCACAGGGGGCTTACACTGAAGCTTTCTTT.

This CDR3 is CAPKSPFNQPQHF. Written as DNA, the CDR3 is TGTGCCCCCAAGAGTCCGTTCAATCAGCCCCAGCATTTT. This chain joins TRBV10-3 and TRBJ1-5; D is undetermined. From germline, CDR1 is ENHRY and CDR2 SYGVKD. With 11 bases removed from V and 3 bases from J, the gap between germline ends came to 14 bases. The length of the CDR3 is 13 residues.